This T cell receptor (beta chain) is from a study of cytotoxic CD8 clonotypes in ibrutinib-treated CLL. Study-level background: Productive templates averaged about 250,000 per sample, and productive rearrangements 80,000 to 95,000.

Study results and caveats: Public clonotypes (which were uncommon) either contracted or remained stable on treatment.

Only in-frame clones appear in the TCRdb table, and some are missing; sequencing was by immunoSEQ multiplex PCR. This sample carries about 9,400 clones, around 60% of them seen once, and the ten largest clones take about 20%. Comments on this clone: Its antigen is currently unknown.

The germline V and J ends were trimmed by 3 bases and 4 bases, with 12 bases remaining between them. This CDR3 region has 15 residues. Germline CDR1 and CDR2: SGHTA and FQGNSA. This clonotype was sampled from a human donor with chronic lymphocytic leukemia. The sequencing here drew on PBMCs, taken before ibrutinib treatment. This rearrangement joins TRBV7-2 to TRBJ1-4; no clear D gene. The CDR3 DNA sequence: TGTGCCAGCAGCTTCAGGCCGGGAGTTAATGAAAAACTGTTTTTT. Its translation: CASSFRPGVNEKLFF.